The 4 T cell receptor beta chains below were found in one sample sequenced in a study of T cell responses to AZD1222 COVID-19 vaccine. Some clones are missing from TCRdb's copy, which holds only in-frame ones; the method was immunoSEQ multiplex PCR. The data show fewer than 150,000 clones, with roughly 86% seen just once and approximately 16% held by the top ten. This specimen was peripheral blood, taken 28 days after the second AZD1222 dose. The origin of the receptors is an adult who received the AZD1222 COVID-19 vaccine.

The CDR3 bases are TGTGCCAGCAGCTTGGGGGTGTGGAACACTGAAGCTTTCTTT. Translated: CASSLGVWNTEAFF. The chain recombines TRBV5-6 with TRBJ1-1; D is unclear. Germline V gene data show CDR1 as SGHDT and CDR2 as YYEEEE. Trimming cost V 0 bases and J 1 base, with 7 bases left between them. The CDR3 length is 14 residues.

The J gene is TRBJ2-7, the V gene TRBV4-1; 8 bases agree with TRBD2. V was pared by 5 bases and J by 6 bases, with 6 bases of the junction left unmatched. Per the germline V gene, CDR1 is MGHRA and CDR2 is YSYEKL. The length of the CDR3 is 13 residues. CDR3 region: CASSYGLAAEQYF. CDR3 sequence (DNA): TGCGCCAGCAGCTACGGACTAGCTGCCGAGCAGTACTTC.

The chain employs TRBV19 and TRBJ2-7; 11 nucleotides match TRBD2. The CDR3 extends over 11 amino acids. Germline lookup yields CDR1 LNHDA and CDR2 SQIVND (reference sequence). The trim removed 8 bases at V and 6 bases at J, leaving 0 bases unmatched. CDR3 DNA: TGTGCCAGTGGGACTAGCGGCGAGCAGTACTTC. This gives the protein CASGTSGEQYF.

In this sample, this clone turned up a few times. This sample also contains other DNA sequences that code for the same CDR3. The chain links TRBV12-3 or TRBV12-4 to TRBJ1-1; D is unresolved. Between the trimmed V and J ends, which lost 0 bases and 2 bases, there was a span of 1 base. The CDR3 sequence is 12 residues long. CDR3 DNA sequence: TGTGCCAGCAGTTTAGCAAACACTGAAGCTTTCTTT. This sequence encodes CASSLANTEAFF.